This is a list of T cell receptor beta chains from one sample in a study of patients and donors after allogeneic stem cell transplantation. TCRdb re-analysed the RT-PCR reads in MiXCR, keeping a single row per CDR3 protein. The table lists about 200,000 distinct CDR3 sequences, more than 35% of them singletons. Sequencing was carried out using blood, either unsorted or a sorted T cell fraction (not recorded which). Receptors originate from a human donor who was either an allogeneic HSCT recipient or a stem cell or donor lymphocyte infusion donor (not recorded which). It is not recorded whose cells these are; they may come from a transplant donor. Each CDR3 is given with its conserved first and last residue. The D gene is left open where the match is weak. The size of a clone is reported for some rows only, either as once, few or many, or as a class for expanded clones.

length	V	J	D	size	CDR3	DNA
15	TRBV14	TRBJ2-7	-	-	CASSQFSRYSYEQYF	TGTGCCAGCAGCCAATTCTCGCGGTACTCCTACGAGCAGTACTTC
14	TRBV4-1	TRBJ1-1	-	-	CASSQGDLTTEAFF	TGCGCCAGCAGCCAAGGGGACTTAACGACTGAAGCTTTCTTT
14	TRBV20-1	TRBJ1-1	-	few	CSALYDYPNTEAFF	TGCAGTGCTCTGTACGACTACCCGAACACTGAAGCTTTCTTT
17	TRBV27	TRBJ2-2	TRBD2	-	CASSSTLAGGVTGELFF	TGTGCCAGCAGTTCCACTCTAGCGGGAGGGGTCACCGGGGAGCTGTTTTTT
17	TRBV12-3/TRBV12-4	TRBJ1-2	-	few	CASSPPGTEAPLRGYTF	TGTGCCAGCAGTCCTCCCGGGACGGAGGCCCCGCTTAGAGGCTACACCTTC
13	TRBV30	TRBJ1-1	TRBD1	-	CAIDRGSDAEAFF	TGTGCCATAGACAGGGGAAGTGACGCTGAAGCTTTCTTT
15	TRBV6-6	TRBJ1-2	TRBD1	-	CATPAEGAVNYGYTF	TGTGCCACCCCGGCAGAGGGGGCGGTAAACTATGGCTACACCTTC
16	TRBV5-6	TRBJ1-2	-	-	CASSLWGDSPNYGYTF	TGTGCCAGCAGCTTGTGGGGCGACAGTCCTAACTATGGCTACACCTTC
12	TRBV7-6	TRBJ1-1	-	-	CASSSGHNEAFF	TGTGCCAGCAGCTCGGGACACAACGAAGCTTTCTTT
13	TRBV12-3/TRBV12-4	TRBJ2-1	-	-	CASRSLANNEQFF	TGTGCCAGCCGTTCCCTAGCTAACAATGAGCAGTTCTTC
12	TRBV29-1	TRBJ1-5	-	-	CSVLNANQPQHF	TGCAGCGTGCTAAACGCCAATCAGCCCCAGCATTTT
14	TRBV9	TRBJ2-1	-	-	CASSGTSTQNEQFF	TGTGCCAGCAGCGGGACTTCGACGCAGAATGAGCAGTTCTTC
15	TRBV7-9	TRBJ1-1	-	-	CASSLTQGTNTEAFF	TGTGCCAGCAGCCTAACACAGGGTACGAACACTGAAGCTTTCTTT
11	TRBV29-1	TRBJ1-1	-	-	CSVFEDTEAFF	TGCAGCGTTTTCGAGGACACTGAAGCTTTCTTT
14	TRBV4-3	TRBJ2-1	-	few	CASSPRQTYNEQFF	TGCGCCAGCAGCCCTAGACAGACATACAATGAGCAGTTCTTC
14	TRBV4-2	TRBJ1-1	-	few	CASSHWQANTEAFF	TGTGCCAGCAGCCATTGGCAGGCCAACACTGAAGCTTTCTTT
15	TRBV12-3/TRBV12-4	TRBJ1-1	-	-	CASSLASRGGTEAFF	TGTGCCAGCAGTTTAGCGAGCAGGGGAGGTACTGAAGCTTTCTTT
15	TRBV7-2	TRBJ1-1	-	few	CASSLETDWNTEAFF	TGTGCCAGCAGCTTAGAAACAGACTGGAACACTGAAGCTTTCTTT
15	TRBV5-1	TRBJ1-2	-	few	CASSLSAGVFSGYTF	TGCGCCAGCAGCTTGTCCGCAGGGGTATTTAGTGGCTACACCTTC
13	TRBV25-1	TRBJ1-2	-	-	CATTDSTSYGYTF	TGTGCCACCACGGACAGCACCAGCTATGGCTACACCTTC
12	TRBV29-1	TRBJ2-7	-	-	CSVEVSGYEQYF	TGCAGCGTTGAGGTTAGCGGCTACGAGCAGTACTTC
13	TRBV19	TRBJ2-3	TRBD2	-	CASSAGGLDTQYF	TGTGCCAGTAGTGCGGGAGGATTAGATACGCAGTATTTT
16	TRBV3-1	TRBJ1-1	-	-	CASSQPGGDWGTEAFF	TGTGCCAGCAGCCAACCCGGGGGGGACTGGGGGACTGAAGCTTTCTTT
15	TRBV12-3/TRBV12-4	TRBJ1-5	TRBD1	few	CASRLTDRGNQPQHF	TGTGCCAGCAGGCTGACCGACAGGGGCAATCAGCCCCAGCATTTT
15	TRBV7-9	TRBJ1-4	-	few	CASSEELDREEKLFF	TGTGCCAGCAGCGAAGAGCTGGACCGAGAGGAAAAACTGTTTTTT
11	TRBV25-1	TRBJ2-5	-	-	CASSGRGSQYF	TGTGCCAGCAGTGGGAGGGGGTCCCAGTACTTC
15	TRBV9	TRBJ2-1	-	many	CASSVQPNSYNEQFF	TGTGCCAGCAGCGTACAACCAAACTCCTACAATGAGCAGTTCTTC
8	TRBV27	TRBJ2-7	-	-	CANYEQYF	TGTGCCAACTACGAGCAGTACTTC
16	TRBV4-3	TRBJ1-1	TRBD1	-	CASSQGTGGLNTEAFF	TGCGCCAGCAGCCAAGGAACAGGGGGACTGAACACTGAAGCTTTCTTT
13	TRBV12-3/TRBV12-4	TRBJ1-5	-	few	CASSLVNNQPQHF	TGTGCCAGCAGTTTGGTCAACAATCAGCCCCAGCATTTT
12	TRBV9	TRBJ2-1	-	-	CASSVASNEQFF	TGTGCCAGCAGCGTAGCGAGCAACGAGCAGTTCTTC
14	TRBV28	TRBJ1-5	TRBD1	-	CASRAQGSNQPQHF	TGTGCCAGCAGAGCACAGGGGAGCAATCAGCCCCAGCATTTT
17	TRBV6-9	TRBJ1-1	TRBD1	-	CASSYPRGQEVNTEAFF	TGTGCCAGCAGTTACCCCAGGGGGCAAGAGGTGAACACTGAAGCTTTCTTT
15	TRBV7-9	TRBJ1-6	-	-	CASSPIGHSSSPLHF	TGTGCCAGCAGCCCTATTGGACACAGCAGTTCACCCCTCCACTTT
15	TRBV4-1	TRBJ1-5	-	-	CASSQGEYSNQPQHF	TGCGCCAGCAGCCAAGGCGAGTATAGCAATCAGCCCCAGCATTTT
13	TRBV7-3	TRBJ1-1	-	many	CASSLGPSTEAFF	TGTGCCAGCAGCTTAGGCCCCAGCACTGAAGCTTTCTTT
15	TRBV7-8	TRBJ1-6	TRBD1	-	CASTFDRGYNSPLHF	TGTGCCAGCACCTTTGACAGGGGCTATAATTCACCCCTCCACTTT
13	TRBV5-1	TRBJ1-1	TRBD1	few	CASNEQGLAEAFF	TGCGCCAGCAACGAACAGGGGCTGGCTGAAGCTTTCTTT
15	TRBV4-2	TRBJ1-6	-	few	CASSQDRHYNSPLHF	TGTGCCAGCAGCCAAGATAGACATTATAATTCACCCCTCCACTTT
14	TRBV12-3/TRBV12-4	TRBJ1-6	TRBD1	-	CASRLGQDNSPLHF	TGTGCCAGCAGATTAGGACAGGATAATTCACCCCTCCACTTT
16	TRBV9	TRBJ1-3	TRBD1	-	CASSSYRGFSGNTIYF	TGTGCCAGCAGCTCGTACAGGGGCTTCTCTGGAAACACCATATATTTT
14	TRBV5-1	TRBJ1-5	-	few	CASSPGNGNQPQHF	TGCGCCAGCAGCCCAGGTAACGGGAATCAGCCCCAGCATTTT
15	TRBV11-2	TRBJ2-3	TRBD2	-	CASEGLAGEIDTQYF	TGTGCCAGCGAAGGACTAGCGGGAGAAATAGATACGCAGTATTTT
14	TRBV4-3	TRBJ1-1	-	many	CASSQDRANTEAFF	TGCGCCAGCAGCCAAGATAGGGCGAACACTGAAGCTTTCTTT
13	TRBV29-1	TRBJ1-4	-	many	CSVRTVESEKLFF	TGCAGCGTTAGGACAGTAGAAAGTGAAAAACTGTTTTTT
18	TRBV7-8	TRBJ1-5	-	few	CASSLVGGAGLLNQPQHF	TGTGCCAGCAGCCTGGTGGGTGGGGCAGGCCTTCTCAATCAGCCCCAGCATTTT
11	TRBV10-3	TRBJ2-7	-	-	CAISDLYEQYF	TGTGCCATCAGTGACCTCTACGAGCAGTACTTC
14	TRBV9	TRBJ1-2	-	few	CASSVGQAVNGYTF	TGTGCCAGCAGCGTAGGACAGGCAGTAAATGGCTACACCTTC
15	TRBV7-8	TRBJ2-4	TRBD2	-	CASSFGLALENIQYF	TGTGCCAGCAGCTTCGGACTAGCGCTAGAAAACATTCAGTACTTC
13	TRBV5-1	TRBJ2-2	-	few	CASSLAAPGELFF	TGCGCCAGCAGCTTGGCCGCACCCGGGGAGCTGTTTTTT
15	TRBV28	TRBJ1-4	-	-	CASSLVGRANEKLFF	TGTGCCAGCAGTTTGGTGGGTCGTGCTAATGAAAAACTGTTTTTT